One sample yielded the 20 T cell receptor beta chains listed below, sequenced in a study of T-cell reconstitution after alpha-beta-depleted transplantation in children. TCRbeta library construction was performed incorporating unique molecular identifiers. TCRdb recomputed calls from the PCR reads with MiXCR, one row per CDR3 protein. The sample carries over 100,000 distinct CDR3 sequences, 10% recorded once. Material: PBMCs, obtained before TCRalphabeta/CD19-depleted stem cell transplant. Receptor source: a boy aged 2-9 years with acute lymphoblastic leukemia, due to receive a stem cell transplant.

This clonotype was counted at least ten times. The V and J genes are TRBV18 and TRBJ2-7; D ambiguous. V was shortened by 3 bases and J by 2 bases, with 8 bases between the two germline ends. Germline loops: CDR1 KGHSH, CDR2 LQKENI. The CDR3 consists of 13 residues. The DNA for the CDR3 is TGTGCCAGCTCACCGTCACCAACCTACGAGCAGTACTTC. Translation: CASSPSPTYEQYF. Combining the CDR3 with reference TRBV18 and TRBJ2-7 gives the whole variable domain NAGVMQNPRHLVRRRGQEARLRCSPMKGHSHVYWYRQLPEEGLKFMVYLQKENIIDESGMPKERFSAEFPKEGPSILRIQQVVRGDSAAYFCASSPSPTYEQYFGPGTRLTVT.

This clonotype appeared a few times. V gene TRBV20-1 combines with J gene TRBJ2-1, with 14 bases lining up with TRBD2. Trimming removed 6 bases from V and 8 bases from J; junction bases left unmatched: 9. Per germline, CDR1 DFQATT and CDR2 SNEGSKA (reference sequence). There are 15 residues in the CDR3. CDR3 nucleotide sequence: TGCAGTGCAACCGGGACTAGCGGGAGATTGGATGAGCAGTTCTTC. It is translated as CSATGTSGRLDEQFF.

The V gene is TRBV5-1, the J gene TRBJ2-3; D uncertain. Germline loops: CDR1 SGHRS, CDR2 YFSETQ. The germline V and J ends were trimmed by 7 bases and 6 bases, with 12 bases remaining between them. This CDR3 contains 12 residues. CDR3 amino acids: CASSEEGDTQYF. CDR3 coding DNA: TGCGCCAGCTCCGAAGAAGGGGATACGCAGTATTTT.

The genes are TRBV18 and TRBJ2-1, with 10 bases fitting TRBD1. The junction had 8 bases not matched to a gene; V was cut back by 3 bases and J by 6 bases. Germline CDR1 and CDR2: KGHSH and LQKENI. The CDR3 is 16 amino acids. This CDR3 reads CASSPRGTGARNEQFF. The CDR3 bases are TGTGCCAGCTCACCCCGCGGGACAGGGGCGCGCAATGAGCAGTTCTTC.

There are a few counts of this clonotype. This chain links TRBV5-1 with TRBJ2-3; D not resolved. The CDR3 is 12 amino acids. Germline assignment: CDR1 SGHRS and CDR2 YFSETQ. V was trimmed by 4 bases and J by 4 bases, leaving 7 bases between them. The CDR3 nucleotides read TGCGCCAGCAGCAGTTCGGCAGATACGCAGTATTTT. Amino acids: CASSSSADTQYF.

V and J are TRBV4-2 and TRBJ2-7; no reliable D call. Trimming took off 1 base at V and 2 bases at J, with 15 bases between the two ends. Germline V gives CDR1 LGHNA, CDR2 YNFKEQ. The CDR3 spans 16 residues. CDR3 sequence reads: CASSQAETGGAYEQYF. The CDR3 DNA reads as TGTGCCAGCAGCCAAGCAGAAACGGGTGGAGCCTACGAGCAGTACTTC.

The chain couples TRBV7-8 to TRBJ2-3; D gene ambiguous. The V gene lost 5 bases and the J gene lost 4 bases, with 13 bases spanning the gap. The V gene's germline CDR1 is SGHVS and CDR2 FQNEAQ. The CDR3 runs 14 residues. The CDR3 DNA is TGTGCCAGCAGCCCCACGAGGTTGGCAGATACGCAGTATTTT. It encodes CASSPTRLADTQYF.

In this sample, this clonotype turned up a few times. V is TRBV7-3 and J is TRBJ2-7; TRBD2 aligns across 10 bases. The germline V gene encodes CDR1 SGHTA and CDR2 FQGTGA. J gave up 6 bases and V 0 bases, and 14 bases lay outside the gene matches. This CDR3 spans 18 amino acids. CDR3 nucleotides: TGTGCCAGCAGCTTAACTTTCAGCGGGAGGGGAGGAGTCGGCGAGCAGTACTTC. Encoded protein: CASSLTFSGRGGVGEQYF. The full variable domain, in which reference TRBV7-3 and TRBJ2-7 provide the parts outside the CDR3, is GAGVSQTPSNKVTEKGKYVELRCDPISGHTALYWYRQSLGQGPEFLIYFQGTGAADDSGLPNDRFFAVRPEGSVSTLKIQRTERGDSAVYLCASSLTFSGRGGVGEQYFGPGTRLTVT.

The V gene is TRBV30, the J gene TRBJ1-2, with D tentatively TRBD1 (5 bases). The CDR3 totals 14 residues. With 0 bases removed from V and 3 bases from J, the gap between germline ends came to 11 bases. The germline V gene encodes CDR1 GTSNPN and CDR2 SVGIG (reference sequence). The CDR3 reads CAWSVPGMDYGYTF. CDR3 nucleotides: TGTGCCTGGAGTGTTCCAGGGATGGACTATGGCTACACCTTC.

This clonotype was detected a few times. The CDR3 DNA reads as TGTGCCAGCTCACCTCTCGGACTAGCCCGCCCCACAGATACGCAGTATTTT. Its protein product is CASSPLGLARPTDTQYF. The gene calls are TRBV18 and TRBJ2-3; 8 nucleotides align to TRBD2. V lost 3 bases to trimming and J lost 2 bases; unmatched junction nucleotides: 10. The germline gives CDR1 KGHSH, CDR2 LQKENI. The CDR3 runs 17 residues.

The table lists this clonotype with many counts. V is TRBV29-1 and J is TRBJ2-1, with 12 bases aligning to TRBD2. Germline lookup yields CDR1 SQVTM and CDR2 ANQGSEA. The CDR3 is 17 amino acids. Germline trimming cut 2 bases from V and 0 bases from J; bases unmatched to any gene: 5. DNA for the CDR3: TGCAGCGTTGAAACTAGCGGGAGGCCCCGCTCCTACAATGAGCAGTTCTTC. This encodes CSVETSGRPRSYNEQFF.

This clonotype has a count of ten or more. This chain uses TRBV12-3 or TRBV12-4 with TRBJ2-1; TRBD2 agrees at 10 bases. The CDR3 runs to 17 residues. V was pared by 5 bases and J by 4 bases, with 11 bases of the junction left unmatched. The CDR3 loop is CASSLATSGPRYNEQFF. The DNA for the CDR3 is TGTGCCAGCAGTCTGGCGACTAGCGGGCCCAGATACAATGAGCAGTTCTTC.

This clonotype was counted at least ten times. The V call is TRBV6-1, the J call TRBJ2-2; a weak D match, TRBD2 (5 bases). CDR1 and CDR2 from the germline V gene are MNHNS and SASEGT. V was cut by 7 bases and J by 6 bases, with 12 bases left in between. This CDR3 is 13 amino acids long. As DNA, the CDR3 is TGTGCCAGCAATCACGAGGGCCCCGGGGAGCTGTTTTTT. It is translated as CASNHEGPGELFF.

This sequence joins TRBV11-2 and TRBJ1-6; D gene ambiguous. V was cut by 1 base and J by 8 bases, with 12 bases left in between. Germline CDR1 is SGHAT and CDR2 is FQNNGV. The CDR3 consists of 15 residues. In nucleotides, the CDR3 is TGTGCCAGCAGCTTAGTCCCAGAATGGGATTCACCCCTCCACTTT. Residues: CASSLVPEWDSPLHF.

This clonotype was seen at least ten times. V gene TRBV5-1 combines with J gene TRBJ2-5; 9 nucleotides line up with TRBD2. Per the germline V gene, CDR1 is SGHRS and CDR2 is YFSETQ. V was clipped by 4 bases and J by 3 bases; unmatched bases: 1. The CDR3 is made up of 13 amino acids. As DNA, the CDR3 is TGCGCCAGCAGCCAGCGGGAGGAAGAGACCCAGTACTTC. This sequence encodes CASSQREEETQYF.

This clonotype was counted a few times. The gene calls are TRBV2 and TRBJ1-1, with D unclear. This CDR3 is 15 amino acids long. Germline-derived CDR1 and CDR2 are SNHLY and FYNNEI. Trimming removed 2 bases from V and 3 bases from J, with 13 bases in between. The CDR3 loop reads CASSESAPMDTEAFF. DNA of the CDR3: TGTGCCAGCAGTGAATCCGCGCCAATGGACACTGAAGCTTTCTTT. The variable domain in full, with the rest retrieved from reference TRBV2 and TRBJ1-1, is EPEVTQTPSHQVTQMGQEVILRCVPISNHLYFYWYRQILGQKVEFLVSFYNNEISEKSEIFDDQFSVERPDGSNFTLKIRSTKLEDSAMYFCASSESAPMDTEAFFGQGTRLTVV.

This clonotype was observed at least ten times. V gene TRBV27 combines with J gene TRBJ2-1; D is possibly TRBD2 (6 bases). This CDR3 has 17 residues. CDR1 MNHEY and CDR2 SMNVEV come from the germline V gene (reference sequence). Trimming pared 2 bases from V and 9 bases from J, leaving 23 bases between. The CDR3 nucleotides read TGTGCCAGCAGTTTACGGCGGGGATTGGGGGTCTTGGGTGAGCAGTTCTTC. Its translation: CASSLRRGLGVLGEQFF.

This clonotype turned up a few times. This sequence joins TRBV12-3 or TRBV12-4 and TRBJ2-7; TRBD2 aligns across 9 bases. V was clipped by 7 bases and J by 6 bases; unmatched bases: 10. The CDR3 totals 14 residues. CDR3 in DNA: TGTGCCAGCACCATGCGGGGGGGCCTTTCCGAGCAGTACTTC. It translates to CASTMRGGLSEQYF.

This clonotype occurred many times. V gene TRBV20-1 combines with J gene TRBJ2-7; D call uncertain. V was clipped by 0 bases and J by 2 bases, with 5 bases between them. CDR1 DFQATT and CDR2 SNEGSKA come from the germline V gene (reference sequence). The CDR3 loop spans 12 amino acids. The CDR3 loop reads CSARETTYEQYF. The CDR3 DNA reads TGCAGTGCTAGAGAGACAACCTACGAGCAGTACTTC.

The V gene is TRBV2, the J gene TRBJ2-1; D not resolved. This CDR3 contains 10 residues. Looked up from germline, CDR1 is SNHLY and CDR2 is FYNNEI. The V gene lost 7 bases and the J gene lost 5 bases, with 3 bases spanning the gap. The CDR3 sequence is CASKDNEQFF. Written as DNA, the CDR3 is TGTGCCAGCAAGGACAATGAGCAGTTCTTC.